Shown below are 8 T cell receptor beta chains from a single sample sequenced in a study of T cell responses to AZD1222 COVID-19 vaccine. The table came from immunoSEQ multiplex PCR; TCRdb's copy has only in-frame clones and leaves some out. This sample has 150,000 or so clones, with approximately 91% found just once. Sequenced here: peripheral blood, sampled 28 days after the second AZD1222 dose. These receptor sequences come from an adult who received the AZD1222 COVID-19 vaccine.

This rearrangement joins TRBV11-2 to TRBJ2-2; 9 bases are shared with TRBD2. Germline CDR1 reads SGHAT; CDR2 reads FQNNGV. The V gene end was trimmed by 3 bases and the J gene end by 4 bases; junction bases not matched to a gene: 3. The CDR3 is made up of 15 amino acids. The DNA for the CDR3 is TGTGCCAGCAGCTTGCGGGGGGGCGCCACCGGGGAGCTGTTTTTT. Translation: CASSLRGGATGELFF.

This clone was observed a handful of times. CDR3 in DNA: TGTGCCAGCAGCCTCATAGGGGATGTTGAGGAAAAACTGTTTTTT. Its protein product is CASSLIGDVEEKLFF. The chain employs TRBV6-5 and TRBJ1-4; perhaps TRBD1 as D (5 bases). CDR1 and CDR2 from the germline V gene are MNHEY and SVGAGI. V lost 6 bases, J lost 8 bases, and 19 bases lay in between. This CDR3 is built from 15 residues.

The genes are TRBV7-2 and TRBJ1-2; no definite D call. Germline-derived CDR1 and CDR2 are SGHTA and FQGNSA. V was shortened by 1 base and J by 6 bases, with 21 bases between the two germline ends. The CDR3 length is 17 residues. The chain's CDR3 is CASSLESGFQIKDGYTF. CDR3 bases: TGTGCCAGCAGCTTAGAGTCTGGGTTCCAAATAAAGGATGGCTACACCTTC.

This clone was found a few times. CDR3 sequence (DNA): TGTGCCTGGAGTGGCGGGGAATGGGGCTACACCTTC. Protein product: CAWSGGEWGYTF. This chain connects TRBV30 to TRBJ1-2; D unclear. Germline CDR1 reads GTSNPN; CDR2 reads SVGIG (reference sequence). CDR3 size: 12 residues. V was cut by 1 base and J by 8 bases, with 11 bases left in between. The complete variable domain, with remaining parts taken from reference TRBV30 and TRBJ1-2, reads SQTIHQWPATLVQPVGSPLSLECTVEGTSNPNLYWYRQAAGRGLQLLFYSVGIGQISSEVPQNLSASRPQDRQFILSSKKLLLSDSGFYLCAWSGGEWGYTFGSGTRLTVV.

The chain carries TRBV20-1 and TRBJ2-5, with 9 bases fitting TRBD2. J was trimmed by 0 bases and V by 3 bases; bases with no gene match: 5. From germline, CDR1 is DFQATT and CDR2 SNEGSKA (reference sequence). CDR3 size: 15 residues. In DNA form, the CDR3 reads TGCAGTGCTAGTTTCCTAGCGGGAAACCAAGAGACCCAGTACTTC. Translated, it gives CSASFLAGNQETQYF.

This clone has a count of ten or more. The V call is TRBV4-1, the J call TRBJ2-1; D not resolved. The CDR3 length is 17 residues. Germline-derived CDR1 and CDR2 are MGHRA and YSYEKL. V was clipped by 3 bases and J by 1 base, with 16 bases between them. The CDR3 loop is CASSQVDLGLSYNEQFF. The CDR3 coding sequence is TGCGCCAGCAGCCAGGTGGATCTAGGGTTATCCTACAATGAGCAGTTCTTC.

The gene calls are TRBV27 and TRBJ1-2, with a weak D call TRBD1 (5 bases). Germline V gene sequence: CDR1 MNHEY, CDR2 SMNVEV (reference sequence). This CDR3 spans 14 amino acids. V was cut by 4 bases and J by 6 bases, with 15 bases left in between. The CDR3 is CASSYSRQGNGYTF. DNA for the CDR3: TGTGCCAGCAGTTACAGTCGGCAGGGAAATGGCTACACCTTC.

The genes are TRBV5-1 and TRBJ2-1, with 7 positions matching TRBD1. This CDR3 spans 16 amino acids. V gave up 0 bases and J gave up 2 bases; unmatched junction bases: 5. Germline CDR1 reads SGHRS; CDR2 reads YFSETQ. DNA for the CDR3: TGCGCCAGCAGCTTGGACGGGACAGACCCCTACAATGAGCAGTTCTTC. This sequence encodes CASSLDGTDPYNEQFF.